This TCR beta chain was identified during a study of blood T cells in healthy people across ages. The CDR3 sequence is 15 residues long. The V gene lost 0 bases and the J gene lost 1 base, with 11 bases spanning the gap. The germline V gene has CDR1 SQVTM and CDR2 ANQGSEA. The donors, all healthy, were Caucasians living in Russia, aged roughly 6 to 100. Study-level results: Changes in expanded clonotypes were possibly confounded, as the CMV status of donors was unknown.

This clonotype was seen more than once but under ten times. Its antigen remains unidentified. With a J-beta primer mix and a sample-barcoded 5' primer, a second PCR ran roughly 6 to 11 cycles. The template-switch adaptor was a 5' adaptor with 12 random nucleotides. It tagged each cDNA molecule. Via MiXCR, TCRdb re-called the 5' RACE reads, giving one row per CDR3 protein. Among fewer than 750,000 distinct CDR3 sequences listed, around 48% were seen once. The chain is built from TRBV29-1 and TRBJ2-3; no clear D. The source is a man older than 75 in good health. The specimen was blood. CDR3 sequence reads: CSVEDPERGTDTQYF. The CDR3 DNA follows: TGCAGCGTTGAAGACCCTGAAAGAGGCACAGATACGCAGTATTTT.